Listed below are T cell receptor beta chains from one sample, sequenced in a study of T-cell reconstitution after alpha-beta-depleted transplantation in children. TCRdb redid the calling of the PCR reads with MiXCR, one entry per CDR3 protein. The repertoire consists of fewer than 700,000 distinct CDR3 sequences, with roughly 13% occurring once and the leading ten covering over 2%. Here the sequenced sample was PBMCs, mostly from graft donor cells, taken 360 days after TCRalphabeta/CD19-depleted stem cell transplant. The receptors come from a male patient between 5 and 17 years old who had a stem cell transplant for acute myeloid leukemia, so the T cells may come from the graft donor. Both conserved end residues are part of each CDR3. D genes are given only for firm matches. Size values are once, few and many counts, or a class for expanded clones, and some rows have none.

d_call j_call v_call clone_size cdr3_nt cdr3_aa
TRBD1 TRBJ2-7 TRBV12-3/TRBV12-4 - TGTGCCAGCAGTGACCGGGACAGGGGAAGGGACGAGCAGTACTTC CASSDRDRGRDEQYF
- TRBJ2-7 TRBV7-2 - TGTGCCAGCAGCTCTATGAGGCTTTCCTACGAGCAGTACTTC CASSSMRLSYEQYF
TRBD1 TRBJ2-1 TRBV5-6 - TGTGCCAGCAGCTTTAACTTACAGGGGTCCAATGAGCAGTTCTTC CASSFNLQGSNEQFF
- TRBJ1-5 TRBV10-3 - TGTGCCATCAGTGAGGGGGGGGGAGCCAATCAGCCCCAGCATTTT CAISEGGGANQPQHF
TRBD1 TRBJ1-3 TRBV15 - TGTGCCACCAGCAGAAACCGGGACAGGGAAGCTGGAAACACCATATATTTT CATSRNRDREAGNTIYF
TRBD2 TRBJ2-7 TRBV20-1 few TGCAGTGGGGCTAGCGGCGAGCAGTACTTC CSGASGEQYF
TRBD2 TRBJ2-3 TRBV3-1 - TGTGCCAGCAGCCAGGTTAGCGGGAGCGACGGCACAGATACGCAGTATTTT CASSQVSGSDGTDTQYF
TRBD2 TRBJ2-3 TRBV13 - TGTGCCAGCAGCTTACAAGCGGGAGGGTTCACAGATACGCAGTATTTT CASSLQAGGFTDTQYF
TRBD2 TRBJ2-5 TRBV3-1 few TGTGCCAGCAGCCAAGGGGGAGGGGCAGAGACCCAGTACTTC CASSQGGGAETQYF
TRBD2 TRBJ2-1 TRBV12-3/TRBV12-4 many TGTGCCAGCAGTCACTCCACTCTAGGACTAGGCAATGAGCAGTTCTTC CASSHSTLGLGNEQFF
- TRBJ2-7 TRBV10-2 few TGCGCCAGCAGTGAGAGGCCTAGCATCCACGAGCAGTACTTC CASSERPSIHEQYF
TRBD2 TRBJ2-1 TRBV29-1 - TGCAGCGTTGAAGATGGGGGGACTAGCGTATACAATGAGCAGTTCTTC CSVEDGGTSVYNEQFF
- TRBJ1-1 TRBV6-5 many TGTGCCAGCAGTTACTCGGTGAACACTGAAGCTTTCTTT CASSYSVNTEAFF
- TRBJ2-2 TRBV5-6 - TGTGCCAGCAGCTTTACCCGAATCAGAACCGGGGAGCTGTTTTTT CASSFTRIRTGELFF
- TRBJ2-7 TRBV14 many TGTGCCAGCAGCCTAGTGGAGGAGCAGTACTTC CASSLVEEQYF
TRBD1 TRBJ1-1 TRBV10-3 - TGTGCCATCCGGGACAGGGAGAACACTGAAGCTTTCTTT CAIRDRENTEAFF
TRBD2 TRBJ2-7 TRBV20-1 few TGCAGTGCTGAGCGGGAGGGGGACGAGCAGTACTTC CSAEREGDEQYF
TRBD2 TRBJ2-4 TRBV11-2 - TGTGCCAGCAGCTTACATGGGGGGGTAAACATTCAGTACTTC CASSLHGGVNIQYF
TRBD1 TRBJ2-1 TRBV19 - TGTGCCAGTAGTATTAACCCCGACAGGGTCAATGAGCAGTTCTTC CASSINPDRVNEQFF
TRBD2 TRBJ2-1 TRBV20-1 many TGCAGTGCGGTCCTAGCGGGAGGGCCCCGTGAGCAGTTCTTC CSAVLAGGPREQFF